The rows below give T cell receptor beta chains drawn from one sample of a study of blood T cell repertoires in COVID-19. Libraries were prepared by immunoSEQ multiplex PCR; TCRdb keeps only in-frame clonotypes and omits some of them. Altogether about 210,000 clones are present, around four fifths being singletons, with the ten largest covering roughly 8%. Material for sequencing was peripheral blood. These receptors all come from a woman between 45 and 65 years old with acute or convalescent COVID-19. Each CDR3 is given with its conserved first and last residue. Each record gives: V gene, J gene, clone size, D gene, CDR3 DNA, CDR3 protein. D genes are given only for firm matches. For some rows the clone size is stated as once, few or many, or as a class when expanded; others skip it.

V gene: TRBV20-1
J gene: TRBJ2-7
clone size: .
D gene: TRBD2
CDR3 DNA: TGCAGTGCTAGTGGGCTAGCGGGAGGTGAGCAGTACTTC
CDR3 protein: CSASGLAGGEQYF

V gene: TRBV30
J gene: TRBJ2-3
clone size: .
D gene: TRBD1
CDR3 DNA: TGTGCCTGGAGTCCGGGGACAGGGGGCGCAGATACGCAGTATTTT
CDR3 protein: CAWSPGTGGADTQYF

V gene: TRBV28
J gene: TRBJ2-4
clone size: .
D gene: TRBD1
CDR3 DNA: TGTGCCAGCAGTTTAGAGGGACAGAGCAAAAACATTCAGTACTTC
CDR3 protein: CASSLEGQSKNIQYF

V gene: TRBV5-6
J gene: TRBJ1-1
clone size: once
D gene: TRBD1
CDR3 DNA: TGTGCCAGCAGCTTCCGGGACAGGAACACTGAAGCTTTCTTT
CDR3 protein: CASSFRDRNTEAFF

V gene: TRBV7-7
J gene: TRBJ2-5
clone size: .
D gene: .
CDR3 DNA: TGTGCTAGCAGCTTAGGCGGACAAGGGGAGACCCAGTACTTC
CDR3 protein: CASSLGGQGETQYF

V gene: TRBV5-1
J gene: TRBJ1-5
clone size: .
D gene: .
CDR3 DNA: TGCGCCAGCAGCTTAGACGGAGCAAGCAATCAGCCCCAGCATTTT
CDR3 protein: CASSLDGASNQPQHF

V gene: TRBV2
J gene: TRBJ2-2
clone size: once
D gene: .
CDR3 DNA: TGTGCCAGCAGTGAGGGGCAGGGGATCGGGGAGCTGTTTTTT
CDR3 protein: CASSEGQGIGELFF

V gene: TRBV27
J gene: TRBJ1-1
clone size: .
D gene: TRBD1
CDR3 DNA: TGTGCCAGCAGTCCCCAGGGGGCGCAGACTGAAGCTTTCTTT
CDR3 protein: CASSPQGAQTEAFF

V gene: TRBV21-1
J gene: TRBJ2-2
clone size: .
D gene: .
CDR3 DNA: TGTGCCAGCAGCAAGACTAGCGGGAGGGGAATTAACACCGGGGAGCTGTTTTTT
CDR3 protein: CASSKTSGRGINTGELFF

V gene: TRBV28
J gene: TRBJ2-3
clone size: once
D gene: .
CDR3 DNA: TGTGCCAGCAGCCTCTTAGCAGATACGCAGTATTTT
CDR3 protein: CASSLLADTQYF

V gene: TRBV11-2
J gene: TRBJ2-1
clone size: .
D gene: TRBD1
CDR3 DNA: TGTGCCAGCAGCCCCAGACAGCAACCGGGACAGAATTACAATGAGCAGTTCTTC
CDR3 protein: CASSPRQQPGQNYNEQFF

V gene: TRBV29-1
J gene: TRBJ1-1
clone size: once
D gene: TRBD1
CDR3 DNA: TGCAGCGTTGGGACAGGGATCACTGAAGCTTTCTTT
CDR3 protein: CSVGTGITEAFF

V gene: TRBV3-1/TRBV3-2
J gene: TRBJ1-1
clone size: once
D gene: .
CDR3 DNA: TGTGCCAGCAGCAATGCGTGGGGAGACACTGAAGCTTTCTTT
CDR3 protein: CASSNAWGDTEAFF

V gene: TRBV9
J gene: TRBJ1-3
clone size: .
D gene: TRBD1
CDR3 DNA: TGTGCCAGCAGCGTAGGGAGGGGGCAAAACACCATATATTTT
CDR3 protein: CASSVGRGQNTIYF

V gene: TRBV6-1
J gene: TRBJ2-5
clone size: once
D gene: .
CDR3 DNA: TGTGCCAGCAGTGCCTTCAGGCGTTCTCAAGAGACCCAGTACTTC
CDR3 protein: CASSAFRRSQETQYF

V gene: TRBV28
J gene: TRBJ1-5
clone size: .
D gene: .
CDR3 DNA: TGTGCCAGCAGAGGAGGGATGTTTTTCAGGGTGCATTTT
CDR3 protein: CASRGGMFFRVHF

V gene: TRBV24-1
J gene: TRBJ2-3
clone size: .
D gene: .
CDR3 DNA: TGTGCCACCAGTGATTTACAGGCGGCGGATACGCAGTATTTT
CDR3 protein: CATSDLQAADTQYF

V gene: TRBV28
J gene: TRBJ2-7
clone size: few
D gene: .
CDR3 DNA: TGTGCCAGCACCGAAGGCGGGTCTTCCTACGAGCAGTACTTC
CDR3 protein: CASTEGGSSYEQYF

V gene: TRBV5-1
J gene: TRBJ2-2
clone size: .
D gene: TRBD2
CDR3 DNA: TGCGCCAGCAGCTCTAGCGGGAGGGCCGGCGGGGAGCTGTTTTTT
CDR3 protein: CASSSSGRAGGELFF

V gene: TRBV7-3
J gene: TRBJ2-7
clone size: .
D gene: .
CDR3 DNA: TGTGCCAGCAGCTCCCGGCGGGGTGGGGAGCAGTACTTC
CDR3 protein: CASSSRRGGEQYF

V gene: TRBV19
J gene: TRBJ2-7
clone size: .
D gene: TRBD2
CDR3 DNA: TGTGCCAGTAGTATTCTTACTAGCGGGAGTGTATACGAGCAGTACTTC
CDR3 protein: CASSILTSGSVYEQYF

V gene: TRBV24-1
J gene: TRBJ1-2
clone size: .
D gene: .
CDR3 DNA: TGTGCCACCAGTGGTAGAGGGAACTATGGCTACACCTTC
CDR3 protein: CATSGRGNYGYTF

V gene: TRBV30
J gene: TRBJ2-2
clone size: .
D gene: .
CDR3 DNA: TGTGCCTGGGGGCGAACCTTCGCGAACACCGGGGAGCTGTTTTTT
CDR3 protein: CAWGRTFANTGELFF

V gene: TRBV11-2
J gene: TRBJ2-1
clone size: .
D gene: TRBD2
CDR3 DNA: TGTGCCAGCAGCTCATTTTCTTCAGGTGGGACTAGCGTCGGTGACGGGCAGTTCTTC
CDR3 protein: CASSSFSSGGTSVGDGQFF

V gene: TRBV5-1
J gene: TRBJ1-5
clone size: few
D gene: .
CDR3 DNA: TGCGCCAGCAGCTTGAACGCAGGCCCCAATCAGCCCCAGCATTTT
CDR3 protein: CASSLNAGPNQPQHF

V gene: TRBV11-2
J gene: TRBJ2-3
clone size: .
D gene: .
CDR3 DNA: TGTGCCAGCAGCTTAGATCTCACAGATACGCAGTATTTT
CDR3 protein: CASSLDLTDTQYF

V gene: TRBV29-1
J gene: TRBJ2-3
clone size: .
D gene: .
CDR3 DNA: TGCAGCCTGACTAGGCCCGACACAGATACGCAGTATTTT
CDR3 protein: CSLTRPDTDTQYF

V gene: TRBV19
J gene: TRBJ2-5
clone size: .
D gene: .
CDR3 DNA: TGTGCCAGTAGTCAAACGGGACTGCAAGAGACCCAGTACTTC
CDR3 protein: CASSQTGLQETQYF

V gene: TRBV10-1
J gene: TRBJ1-1
clone size: .
D gene: .
CDR3 DNA: TGCGCCAGCAGTAACAGGACCCCTGAAGCTTTCTTT
CDR3 protein: CASSNRTPEAFF

V gene: TRBV29-1
J gene: TRBJ2-1
clone size: .
D gene: .
CDR3 DNA: TGCAGCGTCGAACCGGGACTCAACGGCAATGAGCAGTTCTTC
CDR3 protein: CSVEPGLNGNEQFF

V gene: TRBV5-4
J gene: TRBJ2-1
clone size: .
D gene: TRBD2
CDR3 DNA: TGTGCCAGCACCCCCTCCCACGGGGAGGGCTCCTACAATGAGCAGTTCTTC
CDR3 protein: CASTPSHGEGSYNEQFF

V gene: TRBV27
J gene: TRBJ1-1
clone size: .
D gene: .
CDR3 DNA: TGTGCCAGCAGTTTTAACAGCTTGAACACTGAAGCTTTCTTT
CDR3 protein: CASSFNSLNTEAFF

V gene: TRBV10-1
J gene: TRBJ2-7
clone size: .
D gene: TRBD2
CDR3 DNA: TGCGCCAGCAGTTGGGCGACTAGCGAAGGAGTGAGAGGCCCGTGCTCCTACGAGCAGTACTTC
CDR3 protein: CASSWATSEGVRGPCSYEQYF

V gene: TRBV11-3
J gene: TRBJ2-2
clone size: .
D gene: TRBD2
CDR3 DNA: TGTGCCAGCAGCCGGGACTACCTCACCGGGGAGCTGTTTTTT
CDR3 protein: CASSRDYLTGELFF

V gene: TRBV7-9
J gene: TRBJ2-7
clone size: .
D gene: TRBD1
CDR3 DNA: TGTGCCAGCAGCCCGGACTGGGCGACAGGGGCCTACGAGCAGTACTTC
CDR3 protein: CASSPDWATGAYEQYF

V gene: TRBV2
J gene: TRBJ2-1
clone size: .
D gene: .
CDR3 DNA: TGTGCCAGCAGGGACTACCCTACCTACAATGAGCAGTTCTTC
CDR3 protein: CASRDYPTYNEQFF

V gene: TRBV19
J gene: TRBJ1-1
clone size: .
D gene: TRBD1
CDR3 DNA: TGTGCCAGTATAAGGACAGGAGGAAACACTGAAGCTTTCTTT
CDR3 protein: CASIRTGGNTEAFF

V gene: TRBV6-2/TRBV6-3
J gene: TRBJ2-1
clone size: .
D gene: .
CDR3 DNA: TGTGCCAGCAGTTTTCGACAGGTGGACAATGAGCAGTTCTTC
CDR3 protein: CASSFRQVDNEQFF

V gene: TRBV28
J gene: TRBJ1-1
clone size: .
D gene: .
CDR3 DNA: TGTGCCAGCAGCCTCTCGACCGGGATCACTGAAGCTTTCTTT
CDR3 protein: CASSLSTGITEAFF

V gene: TRBV20-1
J gene: TRBJ1-2
clone size: .
D gene: .
CDR3 DNA: TGCAGTGCTAGTTCGGGGGTTGGTGGCTACACCTTC
CDR3 protein: CSASSGVGGYTF

V gene: TRBV28
J gene: TRBJ2-1
clone size: .
D gene: .
CDR3 DNA: TGTGCCAGCAGTTTCGAGTACAATGAGCAGTTCTTC
CDR3 protein: CASSFEYNEQFF

V gene: TRBV14
J gene: TRBJ2-3
clone size: .
D gene: .
CDR3 DNA: TGTGCCAGCAGCCAACTCCTGGTCAGAGGAGATACGCAGTATTTT
CDR3 protein: CASSQLLVRGDTQYF

V gene: TRBV5-7
J gene: TRBJ2-2
clone size: .
D gene: TRBD2
CDR3 DNA: TGTGCCAGCAGCTTGGGTGGGACTAGTCGCACCGGGGAGCTGTTTTTT
CDR3 protein: CASSLGGTSRTGELFF

V gene: TRBV18
J gene: TRBJ2-1
clone size: .
D gene: .
CDR3 DNA: TGTGCCAGCTCACCGAGTAGCTCCTACAATGAGCAGTTCTTC
CDR3 protein: CASSPSSSYNEQFF

V gene: TRBV7-9
J gene: TRBJ2-1
clone size: .
D gene: .
CDR3 DNA: TGTGCCAGCAGCTCGGTTTTAGCCTACAATGAGCAGTTCTTC
CDR3 protein: CASSSVLAYNEQFF

V gene: TRBV2
J gene: TRBJ1-4
clone size: .
D gene: TRBD1
CDR3 DNA: TGTGCCAGCAGCCAACAGGGGGCTATACGTGAAAAACTGTTTTTT
CDR3 protein: CASSQQGAIREKLFF

V gene: TRBV7-6
J gene: TRBJ2-2
clone size: .
D gene: TRBD1
CDR3 DNA: TGTGCCAGCAGCTCCCTGGGACAGGGGAACACCGGGGAGCTGTTTTTT
CDR3 protein: CASSSLGQGNTGELFF

V gene: TRBV4-2
J gene: TRBJ2-7
clone size: .
D gene: TRBD2
CDR3 DNA: TGTGCCAGCAGCCAAGGCCTAGCGGGATACTACGAGCAGTACTTC
CDR3 protein: CASSQGLAGYYEQYF

V gene: TRBV6-5
J gene: TRBJ2-1
clone size: .
D gene: TRBD2
CDR3 DNA: TGTGCCAGCAGTTCCCTGACTAGCGGGAGGGCCAATGAGCAGTTCTTC
CDR3 protein: CASSSLTSGRANEQFF

V gene: TRBV28
J gene: TRBJ1-5
clone size: .
D gene: .
CDR3 DNA: TGTGCCAGCAGTTTACTAGGCAGCAATCAGCCCCAGCATTTT
CDR3 protein: CASSLLGSNQPQHF

V gene: TRBV27
J gene: TRBJ2-7
clone size: .
D gene: TRBD1
CDR3 DNA: TGTGCCAGCAGCCCAGGGGGCCTGGAGCAGTACTTC
CDR3 protein: CASSPGGLEQYF

V gene: TRBV29-1
J gene: TRBJ1-2
clone size: .
D gene: TRBD1
CDR3 DNA: TGCAGCGGCGGACAGGGGGACGCCTATGGCTACACCTTC
CDR3 protein: CSGGQGDAYGYTF

V gene: TRBV18
J gene: TRBJ2-5
clone size: .
D gene: TRBD2
CDR3 DNA: TGTGCCAGCTCATCTTTAGCGGGAGGAGGGATACAAGAGACCCAGTACTTC
CDR3 protein: CASSSLAGGGIQETQYF

V gene: TRBV6-5
J gene: TRBJ1-2
clone size: .
D gene: TRBD1
CDR3 DNA: TGTGCCAGCAGTCAACGGACAGGGGGCACGGGTGGCTACACCTTC
CDR3 protein: CASSQRTGGTGGYTF

V gene: TRBV2
J gene: TRBJ2-7
clone size: once
D gene: TRBD2
CDR3 DNA: TGTGCCAGCAGTGTACTAGCGGCCTACGAGCAGTACTTC
CDR3 protein: CASSVLAAYEQYF

V gene: TRBV7-6
J gene: TRBJ2-7
clone size: .
D gene: TRBD1
CDR3 DNA: TGTGCCAGCAGCTTAGCCGCCGGGACAGCCTACGAGCAGTACTTC
CDR3 protein: CASSLAAGTAYEQYF

V gene: TRBV6-5
J gene: TRBJ1-2
clone size: .
D gene: .
CDR3 DNA: TGTGCCAGCAAAAGGGGGGGTAACTATGGCTACACCTTC
CDR3 protein: CASKRGGNYGYTF

V gene: TRBV5-1
J gene: TRBJ2-3
clone size: .
D gene: .
CDR3 DNA: TGCGCCAGCAGCTTGGGAATAACGACAGCGTCTAGCACAGATACGCAGTATTTT
CDR3 protein: CASSLGITTASSTDTQYF

V gene: TRBV1
J gene: TRBJ2-2
clone size: .
D gene: .
CDR3 DNA: TGCACCAGCAGCCAAGACGGACTAGCGGGCGGGACCGGGGAGCTGTTTTTT
CDR3 protein: CTSSQDGLAGGTGELFF